The 24 T cell receptor beta chains below come from one sample, sequenced in a study of blood T cell repertoires in COVID-19. TCRdb keeps only in-frame clones here, not all; method: immunoSEQ multiplex PCR. Of around 260,000 clones detected, around nine tenths appear once; the ten largest clones hold approximately 9.8%. Sequenced: peripheral blood. These receptors all stem from a man aged 35 to 55 who had recovered from COVID-19.

The chain recombines TRBV10-3 with TRBJ1-1; TRBD1 might be the D (5 bases). The CDR3 loop spans 12 amino acids. V gave up 11 bases and J gave up 6 bases, with 16 bases separating them. In germline, CDR1 is ENHRY, CDR2 SYGVKD. CDR3 loop: CASLGGVAEAFF. Here the CDR3 DNA reads TGTGCCTCCCTGGGGGGGGTGGCTGAAGCTTTCTTT.

The rearrangement links TRBV5-1 to TRBJ2-3, with 7 positions matching TRBD1. This CDR3 comprises 15 residues. CDR1 and CDR2 (germline): SGHRS, YFSETQ. The V gene end was trimmed by 2 bases and the J gene end by 2 bases; junction bases not matched to a gene: 5. The chain's CDR3 is CASSFEGAPTDTQYF. In DNA, the CDR3 is TGCGCCAGCAGCTTCGAGGGGGCCCCCACAGATACGCAGTATTTT. The complete variable domain, with remaining parts taken from reference TRBV5-1 and TRBJ2-3, reads KAGVTQTPRYLIKTRGQQVTLSCSPISGHRSVSWYQQTPGQGLQFLFEYFSETQRNKGNFPGRFSGRQFSNSRSEMNVSTLELGDSALYLCASSFEGAPTDTQYFGPGTRLTVL.

The J gene is TRBJ2-3, the V gene TRBV3-1 (or the pseudogene TRBV3-2); 7 bases are shared with TRBD2. V lost 3 bases to trimming and J lost 0 bases; unmatched junction nucleotides: 6. Germline V lookup: CDR1 LGHDT, CDR2 YNNKEL (reference sequence). The CDR3 has 16 amino acids. This chain's CDR3 is CASSQALAVSTDTQYF. CDR3 coding DNA: TGTGCCAGCAGCCAGGCGCTAGCGGTTAGCACAGATACGCAGTATTTT.

The chain couples TRBV29-1 to TRBJ2-7, with D unclear. CDR3 length: 12 amino acids. In germline, CDR1 is SQVTM, CDR2 ANQGSEA. Trimming left V 4 bases short and J 6 bases short, with 13 bases between. CDR3 in amino acids: CSVGSGQREQYF. The CDR3, as DNA: TGCAGCGTTGGGTCGGGTCAGCGCGAGCAGTACTTC.

Only one count was recorded for this clone. The chain couples TRBV13 to TRBJ1-4; 10 bases match TRBD1. The CDR3 is 14 amino acids. Per germline, CDR1 PRHDT and CDR2 FYEKMQ (reference sequence). Trimming removed 5 bases from V and 7 bases from J; junction bases left unmatched: 4. CDR3 DNA sequence: TGTGCCAGCAGCAGGACAGGGGGTAGTGAAAAACTGTTTTTT. Translated: CASSRTGGSEKLFF.

The genes are TRBV6-4 and TRBJ2-3; 13 bases match TRBD2. CDR3 length equals 16 residues. The germline V gene encodes CDR1 MRHNA and CDR2 SNTAGT. Losses at the gene ends were 6 bases for V and 7 bases for J; bases not matched to a gene: 10. Here the CDR3 reads CASSLTSGGPSHTQYF. For the CDR3, the DNA is TGTGCCAGCAGCCTGACTAGCGGGGGGCCTAGTCATACGCAGTATTTT.

This chain uses TRBV7-2 with TRBJ2-3, with 10 bases aligning to TRBD2. Per the germline V gene, CDR1 is SGHTA and CDR2 is FQGNSA. The CDR3 runs to 15 residues. J was trimmed by 5 bases and V by 6 bases; bases with no gene match: 8. Here the CDR3 DNA reads TGTGCCAGCAGAAGAGCGGGAGGGCCATTAGATACGCAGTATTTT. This translates into CASRRAGGPLDTQYF.

The V and J genes are TRBV5-1 and TRBJ1-1; possible D gene TRBD1, 5 bases. The ends were cut back, 1 base at V and 1 base at J, with 11 bases in the middle. The germline V gene has CDR1 SGHRS and CDR2 YFSETQ. The CDR3 sequence is 15 residues long. The CDR3 reads CASSLYTGGNTEAFF. The DNA for the CDR3 is TGCGCCAGCAGCTTGTATACCGGGGGGAACACTGAAGCTTTCTTT.

The chain couples TRBV6-6 to TRBJ1-6; D remains unclear. Germline V gene data show CDR1 as MNHNY and CDR2 as SVGAGI (reference sequence). Trimming took off 2 bases at V and 7 bases at J, with 15 bases between the two ends. The CDR3 has 16 residues. The CDR3 loop reads CASSYEPGLGNSPLHF. As DNA, the CDR3 is TGTGCCAGCAGTTACGAACCGGGATTGGGGAATTCACCCCTCCACTTT.

The chain carries TRBV7-9 and TRBJ2-7, with a possible D match to TRBD1 (6 bases). V was shortened by 5 bases and J by 2 bases, with 22 bases between the two germline ends. The CDR3 has 17 amino acids. CDR1 is SEHNR, CDR2 FQNEAQ, per germline (reference sequence). This CDR3 is CASSPNLVVSGAYEQYF. The CDR3 coding sequence is TGTGCCAGCAGCCCAAACCTCGTAGTATCAGGGGCCTACGAGCAGTACTTC.

The CDR3 DNA is TGTGCCAGCAGTGAATGGGAGTTGGGTGAAGCTTTCTTT. Its translation is CASSEWELGEAFF. This chain connects TRBV25-1 to TRBJ1-1; D remains unclear. The CDR3 covers 13 residues. The V end lost 1 base, the J end lost 7 bases, and 10 bases lay between the germline ends. Per germline, CDR1 MGHDK and CDR2 SYGVNS.

The chain carries TRBV18 and TRBJ2-3; 8 positions agree with TRBD2. Losses at the gene ends were 4 bases for V and 2 bases for J; bases not matched to a gene: 5. Looked up from germline, CDR1 is KGHSH and CDR2 is LQKENI. The CDR3 spans 15 residues. The CDR3 is CASSLVAGYTDTQYF. CDR3 sequence (DNA): TGTGCCAGCTCACTAGTAGCGGGATACACAGATACGCAGTATTTT.

The chain has TRBV11-2 and TRBJ2-5; the D is unclear. CDR1 is SGHAT, CDR2 FQNNGV, per germline. Trimming shortened V by 6 bases and J by 4 bases, and 12 bases separated the two germline ends. The CDR3 covers 13 residues. The CDR3 sequence is CASRISLPETQYF. Written as DNA, the CDR3 is TGTGCCAGCAGGATTAGCTTGCCAGAGACCCAGTACTTC.

This clone was counted many times. The chain couples TRBV29-1 to TRBJ1-3; D ambiguous. The germline CDR1 and CDR2 sequences are SQVTM and ANQGSEA. The CDR3 has 16 amino acids. Trimming stripped 4 bases from V and 3 bases from J, with 19 bases between. The CDR3 coding sequence is TGCAGCGTTGGGGCCAGCCAAGCGGGTTTTGGAAACACCATATATTTT. This codes for CSVGASQAGFGNTIYF.

V gene TRBV11-3 combines with J gene TRBJ2-5; D is possibly TRBD2 (7 bases). CDR1 is SGHNT, CDR2 YENEEA, per germline. Trimming took 0 bases from V and 4 from J, leaving 18 bases between them. This CDR3 is 17 amino acids long. The CDR3 protein is CASSLDAFGGAGETQYF. In nucleotides, the CDR3 is TGTGCCAGCAGCTTAGACGCTTTTGGGGGGGCAGGAGAGACCCAGTACTTC. The whole variable domain, remainder taken from reference TRBV11-3 and TRBJ2-5, is EAGVVQSPRYKIIEKKQPVAFWCNPISGHNTLYWYLQNLGQGPELLIRYENEEAVDDSQLPKDRFSAERLKGVDSTLKIQPAELGDSAVYLCASSLDAFGGAGETQYFGPGTRLLVL.

This chain links TRBV27 with TRBJ2-7, with TRBD1 matching 9 bases. CDR3 length equals 14 residues. V lost 5 bases and J lost 2; bases outside the gene matches: 4. Germline CDR1 reads MNHEY; CDR2 reads SMNVEV (reference sequence). CDR3 in amino acids: CASSPGQGAYEQYF. CDR3 bases: TGTGCCAGCAGTCCGGGACAGGGAGCCTACGAGCAGTACTTC.

The rearrangement links TRBV15 to TRBJ2-1; the D gene is possibly TRBD1 (6 bases). Germline V lookup: CDR1 LNHNV, CDR2 YYDKDF (reference sequence). The CDR3 covers 15 residues. The ends were cut back, 0 bases at V and 12 bases at J, with 18 bases in the middle. CDR3 in DNA: TGTGCCACCAGCAGAGATATGACGGGACCAGGGGTGCAGTTCTTC. Its protein product is CATSRDMTGPGVQFF.

The chain combines TRBV2 with TRBJ2-7; D gene ambiguous. Trimming pared 3 bases from V and 6 bases from J, leaving 9 bases between. The germline V gene has CDR1 SNHLY and CDR2 FYNNEI. The CDR3 runs 12 residues. The CDR3 spells CASSDPQIEQYF. The CDR3 DNA follows: TGTGCCAGCAGTGATCCGCAGATCGAGCAGTACTTC.

The gene calls are TRBV6-4 and TRBJ2-7; D is ambiguous. The V gene's germline CDR1 is MRHNA and CDR2 SNTAGT. CDR3 length equals 12 residues. V was cut by 6 bases and J by 3 bases, with 9 bases left in between. CDR3: CASSGGYYEQYF. The CDR3 nucleotides are TGTGCCAGCAGCGGCGGCTACTACGAGCAGTACTTC.

The CDR3 sequence is CASSQQTSALSYNEQFF. CDR3 nucleotide sequence: TGCGCCAGCAGCCAACAGACTAGCGCCCTCTCCTACAATGAGCAGTTCTTC. The chain is built from TRBV4-1 and TRBJ2-1, with 8 bases identical to TRBD2. CDR1 and CDR2 (germline): MGHRA, YSYEKL. Unmatched junction bases numbered 6, after V lost 2 bases and J lost 0 bases. The CDR3 is 17 amino acids.

V usage is TRBV10-3 and J usage is TRBJ2-6; a possible D gene is TRBD2 (6 bases). The V end lost 10 bases, the J end lost 1 base, and 11 bases lay between the germline ends. This CDR3 comprises 14 residues. Per the germline V gene, CDR1 is ENHRY and CDR2 is SYGVKD. The CDR3 here is CATEAGSGANVLTF. CDR3 sequence (DNA): TGTGCCACCGAGGCGGGGTCTGGGGCCAACGTCCTGACTTTC.

This clone showed up just a few times. The chain employs TRBV4-3 and TRBJ1-1; no firm D call. The germline gives CDR1 LGHNA, CDR2 YSLEER. This CDR3 has 15 residues. V dropped 3 bases and J dropped 1 base, with 12 bases sitting between them. CDR3 protein: CASSQTRLSNTEAFF. Written as DNA, the CDR3 is TGCGCCAGCAGCCAGACCAGGCTTTCGAACACTGAAGCTTTCTTT.

The chain employs TRBV9 and TRBJ2-3; 8 nucleotides align to TRBD2. Germline V CDR1 and CDR2: SGDLS, YYNGEE. Trimming cost V 2 bases and J 2 bases; bases outside gene matches: 7. The CDR3 loop spans 16 amino acids. The CDR3 nucleotides are TGTGCCAGCAGCGTCAAGGCGGGGGGCCACACAGATACGCAGTATTTT. Residues: CASSVKAGGHTDTQYF.

The gene calls are TRBV4-3 and TRBJ2-2, with a possible D match to TRBD2 (5 bases). CDR1 is LGHNA and CDR2 is YSLEER in the germline V gene. CDR3 length: 16 amino acids. V lost 4 bases, J lost 4 bases, and 16 bases lay in between. This chain's CDR3 is CASSPSSGRGTGELFF. The CDR3 bases are TGCGCCAGCAGCCCTAGCTCCGGGCGCGGCACCGGGGAGCTGTTTTTT.